Given below is one T cell receptor (beta chain) in context. Antigen: not known. The data are from a study of T cell responses to AZD1222 COVID-19 vaccine. Sequenced by immunoSEQ multiplex PCR; TCRdb stores in-frame clones only, minus some. The repertoire holds about 85,000 clones, with just over 85% as singletons. The CDR3 is 15 amino acids. Between the trimmed V and J ends, which lost 4 bases and 6 bases, there was a span of 16 bases. Germline V gene lookup returns CDR1 LGHNA and CDR2 YSLEER. Study conclusions and caveats: Mostly white British, mostly female donors; authors suggested clonal diversity may be underestimated. Without day 14 samples, only post-peak T cell repertoires were studied. As reported, nearly half of all spike-specific TCRs target variant regions that are unmutated.

The sequence came from an adult in good health. The rearrangement links TRBV4-3 to TRBJ1-5, with D possibly matching TRBD1 (5 bases). This material consisted of peripheral blood, taken on day 0 of MenACWY control vaccination. The CDR3 region has the DNA TGCGCCAGCAGCCCCGAGCGGGGGAATGGTCAGCCCCAGCATTTT. Its protein is CASSPERGNGQPQHF.